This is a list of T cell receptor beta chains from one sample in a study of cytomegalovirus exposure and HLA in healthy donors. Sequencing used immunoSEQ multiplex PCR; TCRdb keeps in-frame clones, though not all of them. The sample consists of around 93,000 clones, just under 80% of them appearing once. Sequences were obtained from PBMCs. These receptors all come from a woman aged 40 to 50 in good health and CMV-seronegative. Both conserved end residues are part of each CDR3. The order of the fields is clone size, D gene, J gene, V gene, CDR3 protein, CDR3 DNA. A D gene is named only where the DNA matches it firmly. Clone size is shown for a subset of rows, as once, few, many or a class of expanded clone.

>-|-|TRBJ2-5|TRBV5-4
CASSPLWRDGETQYF
TGTGCCAGCAGCCCCCTCTGGCGGGACGGCGAGACCCAGTACTTC
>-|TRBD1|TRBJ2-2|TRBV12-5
CASGFNAGGAIGELFF
TGTGCTAGTGGTTTTAATGCAGGGGGCGCAATCGGGGAGCTGTTTTTT
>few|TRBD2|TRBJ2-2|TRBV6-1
CASSDLMGGGPHRSTGELFF
TGTGCCAGCAGTGACCTCATGGGGGGGGGTCCACATAGGAGCACCGGGGAGCTGTTTTTT
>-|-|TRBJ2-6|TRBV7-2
CASSRQVSGANVLTF
TGTGCCAGCAGCCGACAGGTTTCTGGGGCCAACGTCCTGACTTTC
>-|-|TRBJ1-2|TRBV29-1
CSVEDLRQGNYGYTF
TGCAGCGTTGAAGATCTAAGGCAGGGGAACTATGGCTACACCTTC
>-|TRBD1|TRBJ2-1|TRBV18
CASSPSQTGFHEQFF
TGTGCCAGCTCACCTTCCCAGACAGGGTTCCATGAGCAGTTCTTC
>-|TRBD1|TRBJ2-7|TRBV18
CASSPPGTGRNEQYF
TGTGCCAGCTCACCCCCCGGGACAGGGCGGAACGAGCAGTACTTC
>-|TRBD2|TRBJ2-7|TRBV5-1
CASSSKAGGNYEQYF
TGCGCCAGCAGTTCCAAGGCGGGGGGGAACTACGAGCAGTACTTC
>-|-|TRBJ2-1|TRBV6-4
CASSDEEGSNEQFF
TGTGCCAGCAGTGACGAGGAGGGTAGTAATGAGCAGTTCTTC
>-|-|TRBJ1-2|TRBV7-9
CASTSLRTSQKEYGYTF
TGTGCCAGCACCTCACTAAGGACATCCCAAAAAGAATATGGCTACACCTTC
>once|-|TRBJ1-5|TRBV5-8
CASSLGSSNQPQHF
TGTGCCAGCAGCTTGGGGAGTAGCAATCAGCCCCAGCATTTT
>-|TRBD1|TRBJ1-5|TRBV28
CASSFRGLSQPQHF
TGTGCCAGCAGTTTTAGGGGGCTGAGTCAGCCCCAGCATTTT
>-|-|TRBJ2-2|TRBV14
CASSLDWNTGELFF
TGTGCCAGCAGCCTGGACTGGAACACCGGGGAGCTGTTTTTT
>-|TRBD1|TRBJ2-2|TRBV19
CASNQGQLTGELFF
TGTGCCAGTAACCAGGGACAGCTAACCGGGGAGCTGTTTTTT
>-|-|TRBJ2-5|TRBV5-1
CASSLAGTGDETQYF
TGCGCCAGCAGCTTGGCCGGGACGGGAGATGAGACCCAGTACTTC
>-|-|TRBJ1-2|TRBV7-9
CATQNKGYTF
TGTGCCACCCAGAATAAAGGCTACACCTTC
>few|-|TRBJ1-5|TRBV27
CASSSLGQINQPQHF
TGTGCCAGCAGTTCCCTCGGACAGATCAATCAGCCCCAGCATTTT
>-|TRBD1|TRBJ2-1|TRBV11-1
CASSRQMGGTGINEQFF
TGTGCCAGCAGCCGACAGATGGGGGGGACAGGGATCAATGAGCAGTTCTTC
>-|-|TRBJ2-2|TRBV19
CASSIDGGGANTGELFF
TGTGCCAGTAGTATAGATGGGGGCGGAGCGAACACCGGGGAGCTGTTTTTT
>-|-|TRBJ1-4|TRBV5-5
CASSLALRTYNEKLFF
TGTGCCAGCAGCTTGGCGTTACGAACCTATAATGAAAAACTGTTTTTT
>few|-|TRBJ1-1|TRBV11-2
CASSLARGWNTEAFF
TGTGCCAGCAGCTTAGCTCGGGGGTGGAACACTGAAGCTTTCTTT
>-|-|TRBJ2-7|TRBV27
CASSFATSYEQYF
TGTGCCAGCAGTTTCGCGACTTCCTACGAGCAGTACTTC
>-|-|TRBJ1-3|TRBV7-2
CASSLGNRGNTIYF
TGTGCCAGCAGCTTAGGGAACAGAGGAAACACCATATATTTT
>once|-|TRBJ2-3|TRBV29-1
CSVRSGPDTQYF
TGCAGCGTCCGATCAGGGCCCGATACGCAGTATTTT
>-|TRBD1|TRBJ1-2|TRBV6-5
CASSYLGQGSSGYTF
TGTGCCAGCAGTTACCTAGGACAGGGGAGCTCTGGCTACACCTTC
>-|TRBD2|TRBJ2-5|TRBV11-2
CASSGRAPRLAGGETQYF
TGTGCCAGCAGCGGACGTGCCCCTAGACTAGCGGGAGGGGAGACCCAGTACTTC
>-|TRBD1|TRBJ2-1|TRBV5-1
CASSLGQVRNEQFF
TGCGCCAGCAGCTTAGGACAGGTTCGCAATGAGCAGTTCTTC
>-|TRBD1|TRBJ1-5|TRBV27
CASSYPPRGELHSNQPQHF
TGTGCCAGCAGTTATCCCCCCAGGGGGGAATTGCATAGCAATCAGCCCCAGCATTTT
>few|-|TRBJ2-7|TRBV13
CASSPNSYEQYF
TGTGCCAGCAGCCCCAATTCCTACGAGCAGTACTTC
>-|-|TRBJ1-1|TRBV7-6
CASSLRGGTEAFF
TGTGCCAGCAGCTTACGGGGGGGGACTGAAGCTTTCTTT
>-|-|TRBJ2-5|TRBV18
CASSPTGQRSQETQYF
TGTGCCAGCTCACCAACTGGACAGCGATCGCAAGAGACCCAGTACTTC
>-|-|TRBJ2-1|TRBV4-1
CASSQDGGYNEQFF
TGCGCCAGCAGCCAAGACGGGGGCTACAATGAGCAGTTCTTC
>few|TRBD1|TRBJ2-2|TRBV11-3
CASSLQGAGELFF
TGTGCCAGCAGTTTACAGGGGGCAGGGGAGCTGTTTTTT
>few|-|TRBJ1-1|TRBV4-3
CASSQETGRTEAFF
TGCGCCAGCAGCCAAGAAACAGGCCGTACTGAAGCTTTCTTT
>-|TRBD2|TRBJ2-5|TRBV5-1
CASSLGTRFETQYF
TGCGCCAGCAGCCTCGGGACTAGGTTTGAGACCCAGTACTTC
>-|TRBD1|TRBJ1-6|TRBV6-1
CASSEVDRGNSPLHF
TGTGCCAGCAGTGAAGTGGACAGGGGGAATTCACCCCTCCACTTT
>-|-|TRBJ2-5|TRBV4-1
CASSQPGLETQYF
TGCGCCAGCAGCCAGCCCGGACTAGAGACCCAGTACTTC
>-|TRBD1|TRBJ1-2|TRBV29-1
CSVERTGGCGYTF
TGCAGCGTTGAGCGGACAGGGGGGTGTGGCTACACCTTC
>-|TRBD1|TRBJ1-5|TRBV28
CASSLFRDRSNQPQHF
TGTGCCAGCAGTTTATTTCGGGACAGAAGCAATCAGCCCCAGCATTTT
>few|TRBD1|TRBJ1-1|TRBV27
CASRGTGNTEAFF
TGTGCCAGCAGGGGGACAGGGAACACTGAAGCTTTCTTT
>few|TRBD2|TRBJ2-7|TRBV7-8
CASIPTSGRAGNEQYF
TGTGCCAGCATTCCCACAAGCGGGAGAGCCGGGAACGAGCAGTACTTC
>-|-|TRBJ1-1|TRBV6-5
CASRISRGNTEAFF
TGTGCCAGCAGGATCTCCAGGGGGAACACTGAAGCTTTCTTT